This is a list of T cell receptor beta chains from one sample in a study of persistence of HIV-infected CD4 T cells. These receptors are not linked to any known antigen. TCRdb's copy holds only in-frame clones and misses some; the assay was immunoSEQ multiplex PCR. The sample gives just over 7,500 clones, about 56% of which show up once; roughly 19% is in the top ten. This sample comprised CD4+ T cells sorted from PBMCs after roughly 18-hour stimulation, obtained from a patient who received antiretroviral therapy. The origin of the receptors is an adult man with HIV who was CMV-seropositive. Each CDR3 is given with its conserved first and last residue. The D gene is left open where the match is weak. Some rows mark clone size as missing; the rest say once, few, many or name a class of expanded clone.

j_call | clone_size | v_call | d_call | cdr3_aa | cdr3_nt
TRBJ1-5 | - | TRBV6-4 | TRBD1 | CASLPTGDRQPQHF | TGTGCCAGCTTACCCACAGGGGATCGTCAGCCCCAGCATTTT
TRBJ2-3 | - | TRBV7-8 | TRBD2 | CASSVTSAVQYF | TGTGCCAGCAGCGTGACTAGCGCGGTGCAGTATTTT
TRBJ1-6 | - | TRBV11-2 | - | CASSSGAQGSSYNSPLHF | TGTGCCAGCAGCTCGGGCGCACAGGGAAGCTCCTATAATTCACCCCTCCACTTT
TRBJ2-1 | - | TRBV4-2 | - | CASSQERQAGEQFF | TGTGCCAGCAGCCAGGAGAGACAGGCCGGTGAGCAGTTCTTC
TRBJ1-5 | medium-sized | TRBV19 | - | CASSIGGQVNSNQPQHF | TGTGCCAGTAGTATAGGTGGGCAGGTTAATAGCAATCAGCCCCAGCATTTT
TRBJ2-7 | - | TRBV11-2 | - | CASSLVGSSGSEQYF | TGTGCCAGCAGCTTAGTAGGGTCGTCTGGTTCCGAGCAGTACTTC
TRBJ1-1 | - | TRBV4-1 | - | CASSQDGRWNTEAFF | TGCGCCAGCAGCCAAGATGGCCGGTGGAACACTGAAGCTTTCTTT
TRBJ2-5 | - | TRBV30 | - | CAWSQQGGETQYF | TGTGCCTGGAGTCAACAGGGAGGAGAGACCCAGTACTTC
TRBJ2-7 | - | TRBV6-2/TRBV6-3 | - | CASSYARGQIYEQYF | TGTGCCAGCAGTTACGCCAGGGGCCAGATCTACGAGCAGTACTTC
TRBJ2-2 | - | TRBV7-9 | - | CAPQQGELFF | TGTGCCCCCCAGCAGGGGGAGCTGTTTTTT
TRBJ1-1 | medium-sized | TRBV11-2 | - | CASSLEFIGRSTEAFF | TGTGCCAGCAGCTTAGAGTTTATAGGCAGGAGCACTGAAGCTTTCTTT
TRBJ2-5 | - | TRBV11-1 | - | CASSLSRGQKETQYF | TGTGCCAGCAGCCTCAGTCGGGGTCAGAAAGAGACCCAGTACTTC
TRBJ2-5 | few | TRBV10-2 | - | CASRDPGRETQYF | TGCGCCAGCAGAGATCCCGGGCGAGAGACCCAGTACTTC
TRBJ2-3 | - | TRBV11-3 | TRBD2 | CASSFRRGSTDTQYF | TGTGCCAGCAGCTTTAGGCGGGGGTCCACAGATACGCAGTATTTT
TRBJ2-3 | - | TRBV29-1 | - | CSVKKTDTQYF | TGCAGCGTGAAAAAGACGGATACGCAGTATTTT
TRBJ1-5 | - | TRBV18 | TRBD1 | CASSPSQGARNQPQHF | TGTGCCAGCTCACCATCCCAGGGGGCACGCAATCAGCCCCAGCATTTT
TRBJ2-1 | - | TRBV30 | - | CAWRPYNEQFF | TGTGCCTGGAGACCCTACAATGAGCAGTTCTTC
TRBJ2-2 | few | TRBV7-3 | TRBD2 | CASGLAVNTGELFF | TGTGCCAGCGGACTAGCGGTAAACACCGGGGAGCTGTTTTTT
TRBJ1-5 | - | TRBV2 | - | CASSGRENQPQHF | TGTGCCAGCAGTGGACGGGAAAATCAGCCCCAGCATTTT
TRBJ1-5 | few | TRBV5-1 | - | CASSLAGVNQPQHF | TGCGCCAGCAGCTTGGCCGGAGTCAATCAGCCCCAGCATTTT
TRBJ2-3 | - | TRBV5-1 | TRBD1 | CASSSGTGFADTQYF | TGCGCCAGCAGCTCTGGGACAGGGTTTGCGGATACGCAGTATTTT
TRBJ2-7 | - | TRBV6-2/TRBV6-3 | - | CASSSASAGSSLGQYF | TGTGCCAGCAGTTCCGCATCGGCCGGGTCATCCTTGGGGCAGTACTTC
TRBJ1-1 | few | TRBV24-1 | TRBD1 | CATSAPGTGEAFF | TGTGCCACCAGTGCCCCCGGGACAGGTGAAGCTTTCTTT
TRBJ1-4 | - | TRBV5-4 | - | CASSSGVGGNEKLFF | TGTGCCAGCAGCTCAGGAGTTGGGGGGAACGAAAAACTGTTTTTT
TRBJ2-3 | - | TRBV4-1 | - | CASSQPGRRGSTDTQYF | TGCGCCAGCAGCCAGCCGGGGCGGCGGGGAAGCACAGATACGCAGTATTTT
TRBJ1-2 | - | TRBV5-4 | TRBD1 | CASSPTGQLGYTF | TGTGCCAGCAGCCCGACGGGACAGCTGGGCTACACCTTC
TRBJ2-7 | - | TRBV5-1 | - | CASSPQGASYEQYF | TGCGCCAGCAGCCCCCAAGGAGCATCCTACGAGCAGTACTTC
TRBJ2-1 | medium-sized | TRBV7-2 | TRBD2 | CASSKARRAGGLYNEQFF | TGTGCCAGCAGCAAGGCTCGACGAGCGGGGGGCTTGTACAATGAGCAGTTCTTC
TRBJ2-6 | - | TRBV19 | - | CASSSLGSRFSGANVLTF | TGTGCCAGTAGTAGCTTGGGTTCAAGATTCTCTGGGGCCAACGTCCTGACTTTC
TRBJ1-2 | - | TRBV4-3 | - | CASSQDEQFYGYTF | TGCGCCAGCAGCCAAGATGAGCAGTTCTATGGCTACACCTTC
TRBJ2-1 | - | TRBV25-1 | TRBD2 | CASGVSGGARNEQFF | TGTGCCAGCGGGGTCAGCGGGGGTGCCAGGAATGAGCAGTTCTTC
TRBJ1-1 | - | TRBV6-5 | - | CASGRGVKGTEAFF | TGTGCCAGCGGACGTGGGGTAAAAGGCACTGAAGCTTTCTTT